This T cell receptor beta chain was observed in a study of T cell repertoires in aging, cancer and after chemotherapy. Peripheral blood genomic DNA, not sorted cells or RNA, was the template. Findings and caveats of the study: Rebound thymic output was suggested by rising median generation probability during chemotherapy in each cancer cohort.

This clonotype was seen a few times. The antigen is not known. Rearranged V-D-J TRB sequences were amplified with a mixed TRB-A/B primer pool. TCRdb itself ran the multiplex PCR reads through MiXCR, one entry per CDR3 protein. The profile shows roughly 1,800 distinct CDR3 sequences, around three fifths of them singletons. Trimming pared 7 bases from V and 3 bases from J, leaving 9 bases between. This CDR3 region has 11 residues. Germline lookup yields CDR1 SQVTM and CDR2 ANQGSEA. Sequenced: blood. The source is a human donor with a solid tumor. J is TRBJ1-2 and V is TRBV29-1; no clear D gene. As DNA, the CDR3 is TGCAGCGGGGCCTCGGACTATGGCTACACCTTC. Its protein is CSGASDYGYTF.